A selection of T cell receptor beta chains follows, all from one sample in a study of cytomegalovirus exposure and HLA in healthy donors. Libraries were prepared by immunoSEQ multiplex PCR; TCRdb keeps only in-frame clonotypes and omits some of them. Among under 200,000 clones listed, approximately 78% were seen once. Source material: PBMCs. These receptors all stem from a woman under 30 in good health and CMV-seronegative. Both conserved end residues are part of each CDR3. A D gene is named only where the DNA matches it firmly. Clone size is stated in some rows and not others, as once, few, many or a class when expanded.

D	J	size	length	V	DNA	CDR3
TRBD2	TRBJ2-3	.	16	TRBV6-1	TGTGCCAGCAGTGGTCTAGCGGGTAGTACCAGAGATACGCAGTATTTT	CASSGLAGSTRDTQYF
.	TRBJ2-1	.	13	TRBV5-6	TGTGCCAGCAGCTTGGGACTAGGATGCGAGCAGTTCTTC	CASSLGLGCEQFF
TRBD2	TRBJ2-7	few	16	TRBV5-1	TGCGCCAGCAGCTTGGCGCTAGCGGCCGACTCCTACGAGCAGTACTTC	CASSLALAADSYEQYF
TRBD1	TRBJ1-3	.	13	TRBV7-2	TGTGCCACCGCGGGGACAGCAAGAAACACCATATATTTT	CATAGTARNTIYF
TRBD1	TRBJ2-6	.	18	TRBV5-5	TGTGCCAGCAGCTCGCTAGGGACAGGGGATTCTGGGGCCAACGTCCTGACTTTC	CASSSLGTGDSGANVLTF
TRBD1	TRBJ2-7	.	12	TRBV6-5	TGTGCCAGCAGCACGACAGGGGACGAGCAGCACTTC	CASSTTGDEQHF
TRBD1	TRBJ2-5	.	15	TRBV19	TGTGCCAGTAGTATCGGGACAGGCCCCTGGGAGACCCAGTACTTC	CASSIGTGPWETQYF
.	TRBJ2-7	.	11	TRBV20-1	TGCAGTGCCGGTACCCCCTACGAGCAGTACTTC	CSAGTPYEQYF
TRBD2	TRBJ2-7	once	15	TRBV11-2	TGTGCCAGCAGCTTACTCGCGGGAGGGACCTACGAGCAGTACTTC	CASSLLAGGTYEQYF
TRBD2	TRBJ2-1	.	14	TRBV13	TGTGCCAGCAGCTTACTAGCGGGAGCGGTTGAGCAGTTCTTC	CASSLLAGAVEQFF
.	TRBJ2-2	.	13	TRBV2	TGTGCCAGCAGCGCAACCCTAGGCGGGGAGCTGTTTTTT	CASSATLGGELFF
TRBD1	TRBJ2-7	.	14	TRBV6-5	TGTGCCAGCAGCAACGGGGACAGGGCCTCCGAGCAGTACTTC	CASSNGDRASEQYF
TRBD1	TRBJ2-5	.	14	TRBV2	TGTGCCAGCAGTGAAGTGACAGGGGCAGAGACCCAGTACTTC	CASSEVTGAETQYF
TRBD1	TRBJ1-5	.	14	TRBV6-5	TGTGCCAGCAGCACGACAGGGAGAGGTCAGCCCCAGCATTTT	CASSTTGRGQPQHF
.	TRBJ2-2	.	17	TRBV7-9	TGTGCCAGCACCGTCCCCCGGGGGGCAGACCTAACCGGGGAGCTGTTTTTT	CASTVPRGADLTGELFF
.	TRBJ2-3	.	13	TRBV6-5	TGTGCCAGCAGTCCCGGGTTCACAGATACGCAGTATTTT	CASSPGFTDTQYF
.	TRBJ1-3	.	14	TRBV12-5	TGTGCTAGTGGCGAGCAGGGGAAAGGAAACACCATATATTTT	CASGEQGKGNTIYF
.	TRBJ2-2	few	14	TRBV19	TGTGCCAGTAGACAACAGGTTAACACCGGGGAGCTGTTTTTT	CASRQQVNTGELFF
.	TRBJ2-1	.	15	TRBV4-3	TGCGCCAGCAGCCAAGGGGCTAGCCGGAGTGATGAGCAGTTCTTC	CASSQGASRSDEQFF
TRBD1	TRBJ2-6	.	17	TRBV7-9	TGTTCCAGCACCATGGACAGGGGACTCTCTGGGGCCAACGTCCTGACTTTC	CSSTMDRGLSGANVLTF
.	TRBJ1-2	.	15	TRBV9	TGTGCCAGCAGCGTAGGCGGACAACAAAACTATGGCTACACCTTC	CASSVGGQQNYGYTF
.	TRBJ1-1	few	11	TRBV6-5	TGTGCCAGCAGGCTGAACCTCCGGGCTTTCTTT	CASRLNLRAFF
TRBD2	TRBJ2-3	.	16	TRBV11-2	TGTGCCAGCAGCAAACTACGGGGAGGGTCCACAGATACGCAGTATTTT	CASSKLRGGSTDTQYF
TRBD1	TRBJ1-1	.	16	TRBV27	TGTGCCAGCAGTTTATCGAGGGGGCTAGAAAACACTGAAGCTTTCTTT	CASSLSRGLENTEAFF
TRBD2	TRBJ2-2	.	20	TRBV5-5	TGTGCCAGCAGCCCGGGCCCCTTAGCGGGAGGAGACAAGAATACCGGGGAGCTGTTTTTT	CASSPGPLAGGDKNTGELFF
.	TRBJ2-7	.	15	TRBV6-5	TGTGCCAGCAGCCCAACCTGGGGAGACTCCTACGAGCAGTACTTC	CASSPTWGDSYEQYF
TRBD1	TRBJ1-3	once	14	TRBV23-1	TGCGCCAGCAGTCAAGGACAGGCGGGAAACACCATATATTTT	CASSQGQAGNTIYF
.	TRBJ2-7	.	13	TRBV6-5	TGTGCCAGCAGTCTTGCGAGCTCCTACGAGCAGTACTTC	CASSLASSYEQYF